These 15 T cell receptor beta chains were sequenced from one sample in a study of T cell repertoires in cytomegalovirus infection. TCRdb analysed the reads with MiXCR anew, one entry per CDR3 protein. The sample comprises under 850,000 distinct CDR3 sequences, around 30% of which are singletons, and roughly 18% rests with the top ten. Their antigens remain unidentified. The sample in question was cultured PBMCs, obtained from culture after CMV antigen stimulation. The origin of the receptors is a human donor in good health (CMV status not recorded). Some clones in this sample may be carry-over from other donors' samples.

The J gene is TRBJ2-6, the V gene TRBV7-2, with 8 bases lining up with TRBD1. The CDR3 loop spans 16 amino acids. The trim removed 5 bases at V and 2 bases at J, leaving 5 bases unmatched. Germline V lookup: CDR1 SGHTA, CDR2 FQGNSA. The CDR3 DNA follows: TGTGCCAGCAGCCTTGCAGGGGGCGCTGGGGCCAACGTCCTGACTTTC. The encoded protein is CASSLAGGAGANVLTF. The entire variable domain, with the rest obtained from reference TRBV7-2 and TRBJ2-6, is as follows: GAGVSQSPSNKVTEKGKDVELRCDPISGHTALYWYRQSLGQGLEFLIYFQGNSAPDKSGLPSDRFSAERTGGSVSTLTIQRTQQEDSAVYLCASSLAGGAGANVLTFGAGSRLTVL.

This clonotype has more than one count but fewer than ten. The V gene is TRBV20-1, the J gene TRBJ2-7; D is possibly TRBD1 or TRBD2 (6 bases each). Germline CDR1 is DFQATT and CDR2 is SNEGSKA (reference sequence). CDR3 length equals 12 residues. The germline V and J ends were trimmed by 3 bases and 4 bases, with 10 bases remaining between them. CDR3 DNA: TGCAGTGCTAGGGGGGGCAGATACGAGCAGTACTTC. Translation: CSARGGRYEQYF.

The chain has TRBV27 and TRBJ2-3; 7 bases match TRBD1. This CDR3 is 16 amino acids long. The germline V gene encodes CDR1 MNHEY and CDR2 SMNVEV (reference sequence). V trimming: 8 bases; J trimming: 6 bases; junction bases outside the gene matches: 17. The CDR3 sequence: CASQDRRGRTIDTQYF. The CDR3 nucleotides are TGTGCCAGCCAGGACCGAAGGGGGCGAACGATTGATACGCAGTATTTT.

The rearrangement uses TRBV12-3 or TRBV12-4 and TRBJ2-2, with 8 bases fitting TRBD1. Trimming at V came to 7 bases and at J to 8 bases, leaving 12 bases not matched to a gene. This CDR3 contains 15 residues. The CDR3 DNA is TGTGCCAGCACCTGGGGGGACAGGAGGGAAGGGGAGCTGTTTTTT. Encoded protein: CASTWGDRREGELFF.

The chain couples TRBV20-1 to TRBJ1-1; no clear D gene. The germline CDR1 and CDR2 sequences are DFQATT and SNEGSKA (reference sequence). The V end was cut by 2 bases, the J end by 0 bases, with 7 bases between. The CDR3 contains 13 residues. The CDR3 here is CSARSSLNTEAFF. The CDR3 bases are TGCAGTGCTAGATCGTCTCTGAACACTGAAGCTTTCTTT.

This chain links TRBV29-1 with TRBJ2-3, with 11 bases lining up with TRBD1. The CDR3 is made up of 12 amino acids. The germline gives CDR1 SQVTM, CDR2 ANQGSEA. CDR3 sequence reads: CRGQGAEDTQYF. CDR3 coding DNA: TGCAGAGGACAGGGGGCGGAAGATACGCAGTATTTT.

This clonotype was observed a handful of times. In DNA form, the CDR3 reads TGCAGTGCTAGCACTCTAAGAGGGGGCGCAAGCACAGATACGCAGTATTTT. It translates to CSASTLRGGASTDTQYF. The V gene is TRBV20-1, the J gene TRBJ2-3; 7 bases line up with TRBD1. The CDR3 loop spans 17 amino acids. Germline assignment: CDR1 DFQATT and CDR2 SNEGSKA (reference sequence). With 3 bases clipped from V and 0 bases from J, the junction kept 12 bases outside the gene matches.

V is TRBV12-3 or TRBV12-4 and J is TRBJ2-1; TRBD2 agrees at 9 bases. This CDR3 is 14 amino acids long. The ends lost 10 bases at V and 9 bases at J; junction bases unmatched: 13. CDR3 DNA: TGTGCCACCTCGGCGACTAGCGGAGGGGGTGAGCAGTTCTTC. This codes for CATSATSGGGEQFF.

The chain couples TRBV29-1 to TRBJ1-4, with D perhaps TRBD1 (5 bases). CDR3 length equals 13 residues. Between the trimmed V and J ends, which lost 5 bases and 4 bases, there was a span of 11 bases. Per germline, CDR1 SQVTM and CDR2 ANQGSEA. CDR3 in amino acids: CSVLSQGNEKLFF. DNA of the CDR3: TGCAGCGTTCTGTCCCAGGGTAATGAAAAACTGTTTTTT.

The chain has TRBV5-4 and TRBJ2-5; 9 bases fit TRBD1. CDR3 length: 15 amino acids. With V trimmed by 4 bases and J by 5 bases, 9 bases remained unmatched. Germline V CDR1 and CDR2: SGHNT, YYREEE (reference sequence). CDR3 DNA sequence: TGTGCCAGCAGCACACCACAGGGGGCGCGGGAGACCCAGTACTTC. Its translation is CASSTPQGARETQYF.

This clonotype was seen a few times. The rearrangement uses TRBV6-1 and TRBJ2-1; TRBD1 matches 7 bases. Germline-derived CDR1 and CDR2 are MNHNS and SASEGT. This CDR3 is built from 18 residues. The V segment lost 5 bases and the J segment 5 bases; nucleotides outside the gene matches: 18. In DNA, the CDR3 is TGTGCCAGCAGTTATTGGAAGAGGGACAGAAGTTCTCACAATGAGCAGTTCTTC. The encoded protein is CASSYWKRDRSSHNEQFF.

This clonotype has ten or more counts. This sequence joins TRBV7-2 and TRBJ1-3; D not certain. V gave up 5 bases and J gave up 0 bases, with 17 bases separating them. The CDR3 consists of 17 residues. Germline V lookup: CDR1 SGHTA, CDR2 FQGNSA. CDR3 sequence reads: CASSPDGSALSGNTIYF. For the CDR3, the DNA is TGTGCCAGCAGCCCGGACGGCTCAGCCCTCTCTGGAAACACCATATATTTT.

V and J are TRBV7-3 and TRBJ1-6, with 8 bases identical to TRBD1. The junction had 4 bases not matched to a gene; V was cut back by 3 bases and J by 6 bases. From germline, CDR1 is SGHTA and CDR2 FQGTGA. This CDR3 has 15 residues. CDR3 nucleotide sequence: TGTGCCAGCAGCTTCGGACAGGGATTTAATTCACCCCTCCACTTT. This translates into CASSFGQGFNSPLHF.

This clonotype was counted ten times or more. The chain combines TRBV7-2 with TRBJ2-2, with 7 positions matching TRBD2. Germline V gene sequence: CDR1 SGHTA, CDR2 FQGNSA. The CDR3 runs to 14 residues. Unmatched junction bases numbered 2, after V lost 3 bases and J lost 4 bases. The CDR3, as DNA: TGTGCCAGCAGCTTTGGGGGGGGCACCGGGGAGCTGTTTTTT. This translates into CASSFGGGTGELFF.

This clonotype was detected ten times or more. The chain combines TRBV7-2 with TRBJ2-2, with D unresolved. Trimming cost V 7 bases and J 7 bases, with 10 bases left between them. There are 12 residues in the CDR3. The germline gives CDR1 SGHTA, CDR2 FQGNSA. The CDR3 sequence: CASNQLSGELFF. The CDR3 nucleotides are TGTGCCAGCAATCAGTTGAGCGGGGAGCTGTTTTTT.